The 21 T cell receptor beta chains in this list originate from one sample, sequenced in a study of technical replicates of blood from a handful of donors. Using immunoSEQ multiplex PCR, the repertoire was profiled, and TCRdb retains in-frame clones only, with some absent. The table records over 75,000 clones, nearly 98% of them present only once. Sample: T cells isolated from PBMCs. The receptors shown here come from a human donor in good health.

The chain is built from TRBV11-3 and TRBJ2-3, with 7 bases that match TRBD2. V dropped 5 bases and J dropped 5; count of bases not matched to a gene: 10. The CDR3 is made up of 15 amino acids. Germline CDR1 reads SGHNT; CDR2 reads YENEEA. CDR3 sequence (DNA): TGTGCCAGCAGCCGAGTAGGCGGGAGAAGAGATACGCAGTATTTT. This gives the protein CASSRVGGRRDTQYF.

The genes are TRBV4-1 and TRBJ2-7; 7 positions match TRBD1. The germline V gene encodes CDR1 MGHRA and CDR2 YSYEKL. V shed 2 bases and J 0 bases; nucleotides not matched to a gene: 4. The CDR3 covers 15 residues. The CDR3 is CASSQMPGGSYEQYF. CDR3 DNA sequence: TGCGCCAGCAGCCAAATGCCAGGGGGCTCCTACGAGCAGTACTTC.

The CDR3 reads CASSPLFIQLAGETQYF. As DNA, the CDR3 is TGTGCCAGCAGTCCTCTCTTTATCCAGCTAGCGGGAGAGACCCAGTACTTC. The genes are TRBV28 and TRBJ2-5; 8 bases agree with TRBD2. V lost 5 bases, J lost 4 bases, and 15 bases stayed unmatched. Germline CDR1 reads MDHEN; CDR2 reads SYDVKM. The CDR3 loop spans 17 amino acids.

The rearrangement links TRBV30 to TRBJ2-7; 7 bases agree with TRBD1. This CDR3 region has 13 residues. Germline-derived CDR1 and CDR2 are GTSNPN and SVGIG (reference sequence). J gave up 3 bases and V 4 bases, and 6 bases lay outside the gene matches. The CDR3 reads CAWNRGLSYEQYF. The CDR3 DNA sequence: TGTGCCTGGAACAGGGGCCTTAGCTACGAGCAGTACTTC.

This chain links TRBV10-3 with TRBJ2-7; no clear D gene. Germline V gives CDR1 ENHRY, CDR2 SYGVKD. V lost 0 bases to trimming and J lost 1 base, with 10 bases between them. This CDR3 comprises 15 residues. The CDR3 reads CAISESVTDSYEQYF. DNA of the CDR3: TGTGCCATCAGTGAGTCTGTAACAGATTCCTACGAGCAGTACTTC.

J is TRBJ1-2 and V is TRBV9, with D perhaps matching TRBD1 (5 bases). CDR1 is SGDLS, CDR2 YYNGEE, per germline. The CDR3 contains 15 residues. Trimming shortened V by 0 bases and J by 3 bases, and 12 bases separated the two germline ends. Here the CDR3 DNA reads TGTGCCAGCAGCGTAGGGGGGGGTGTTGACTATGGCTACACCTTC. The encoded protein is CASSVGGGVDYGYTF.

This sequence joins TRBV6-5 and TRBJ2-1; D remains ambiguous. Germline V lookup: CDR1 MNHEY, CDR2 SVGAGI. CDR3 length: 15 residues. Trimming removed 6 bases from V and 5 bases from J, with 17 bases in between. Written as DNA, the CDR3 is TGTGCCAGCAGCGCGTCTACTACCCTCCACAATGAGCAGTTCTTC. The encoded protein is CASSASTTLHNEQFF.

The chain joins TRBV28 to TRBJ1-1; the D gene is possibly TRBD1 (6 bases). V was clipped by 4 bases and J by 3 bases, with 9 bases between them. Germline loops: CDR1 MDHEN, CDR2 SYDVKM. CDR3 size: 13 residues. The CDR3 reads CASSSGVYTEAFF. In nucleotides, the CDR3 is TGTGCCAGCAGTTCAGGGGTATACACTGAAGCTTTCTTT.

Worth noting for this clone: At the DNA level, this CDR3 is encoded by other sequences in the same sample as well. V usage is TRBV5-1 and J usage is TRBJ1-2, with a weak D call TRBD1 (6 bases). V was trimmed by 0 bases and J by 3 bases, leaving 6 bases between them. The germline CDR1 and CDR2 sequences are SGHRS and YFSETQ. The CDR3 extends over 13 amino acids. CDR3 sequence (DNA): TGCGCCAGCAGCTTGGCAGGGGACTATGGCTACACCTTC. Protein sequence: CASSLAGDYGYTF.

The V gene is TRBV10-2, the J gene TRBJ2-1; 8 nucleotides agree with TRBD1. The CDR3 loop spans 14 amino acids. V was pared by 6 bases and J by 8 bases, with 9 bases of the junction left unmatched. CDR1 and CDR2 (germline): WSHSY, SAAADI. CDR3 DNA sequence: TGCGCCAGCAGCCCAGGGGGCATTGGGCATGAGCAGTTCTTC. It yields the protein CASSPGGIGHEQFF.

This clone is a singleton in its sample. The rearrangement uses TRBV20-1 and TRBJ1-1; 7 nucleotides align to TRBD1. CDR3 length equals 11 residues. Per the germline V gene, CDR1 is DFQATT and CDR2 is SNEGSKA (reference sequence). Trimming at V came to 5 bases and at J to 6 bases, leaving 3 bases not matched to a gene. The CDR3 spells CSAHQGAEAFF. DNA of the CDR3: TGCAGTGCTCACCAGGGGGCTGAAGCTTTCTTT.

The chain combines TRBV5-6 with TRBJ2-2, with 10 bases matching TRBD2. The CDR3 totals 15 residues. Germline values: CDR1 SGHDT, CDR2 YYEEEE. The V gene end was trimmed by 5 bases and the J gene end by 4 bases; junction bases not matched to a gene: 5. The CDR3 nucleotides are TGTGCCAGCAGGGTAGCGGGAGGAAGCACCGGGGAGCTGTTTTTT. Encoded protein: CASRVAGGSTGELFF.

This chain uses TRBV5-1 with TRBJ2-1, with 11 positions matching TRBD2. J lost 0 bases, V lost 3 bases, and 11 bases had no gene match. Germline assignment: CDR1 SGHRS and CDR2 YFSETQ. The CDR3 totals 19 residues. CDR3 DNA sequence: TGCGCCAGCAGCTCAGTCCCGGGACTAGCGGACGCCTCCTACAATGAGCAGTTCTTC. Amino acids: CASSSVPGLADASYNEQFF.

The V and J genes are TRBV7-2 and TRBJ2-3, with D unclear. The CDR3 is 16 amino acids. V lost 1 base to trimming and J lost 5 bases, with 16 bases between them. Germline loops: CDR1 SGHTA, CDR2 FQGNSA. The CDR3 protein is CASSLESTRIEDTQYF. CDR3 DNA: TGTGCCAGCAGCTTAGAGTCCACCAGGATAGAAGATACGCAGTATTTT.

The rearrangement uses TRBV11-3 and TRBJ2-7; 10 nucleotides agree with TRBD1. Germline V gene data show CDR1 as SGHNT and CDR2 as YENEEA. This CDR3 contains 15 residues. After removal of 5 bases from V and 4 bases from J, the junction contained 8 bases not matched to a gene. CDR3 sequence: CASSPGTGDGYEQYF. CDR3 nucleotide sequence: TGTGCCAGCAGCCCCGGGACAGGGGATGGGTACGAGCAGTACTTC.

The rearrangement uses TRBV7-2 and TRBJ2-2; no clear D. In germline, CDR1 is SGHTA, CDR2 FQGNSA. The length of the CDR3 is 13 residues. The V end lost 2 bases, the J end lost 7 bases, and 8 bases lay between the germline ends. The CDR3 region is CASSLNVVGELFF. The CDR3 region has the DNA TGTGCCAGCAGCTTAAATGTCGTCGGGGAGCTGTTTTTT.

CDR3 coding DNA: TGCGCCAGCAGCCCCTCGAGCAAGAACACAGATACGCAGTATTTT. It is translated as CASSPSSKNTDTQYF. The J gene is TRBJ2-3, the V gene TRBV5-1; D is undetermined. Germline CDR1 reads SGHRS; CDR2 reads YFSETQ. The CDR3 is 15 amino acids. V gave up 4 bases and J gave up 2 bases, with 14 bases separating them.

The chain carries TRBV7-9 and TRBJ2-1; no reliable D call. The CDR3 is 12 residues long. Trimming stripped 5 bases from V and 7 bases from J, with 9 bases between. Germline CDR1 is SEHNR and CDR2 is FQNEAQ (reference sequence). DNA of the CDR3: TGTGCCAGCAGCAGCGATGTAAATGAGCAGTTCTTC. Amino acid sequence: CASSSDVNEQFF.

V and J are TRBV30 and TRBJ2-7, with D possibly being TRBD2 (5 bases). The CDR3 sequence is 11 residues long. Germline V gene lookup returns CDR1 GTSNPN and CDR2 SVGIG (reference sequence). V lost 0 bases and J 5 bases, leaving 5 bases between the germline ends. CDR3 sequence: CAWSVLDEQYF. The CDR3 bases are TGTGCCTGGAGTGTACTAGACGAGCAGTACTTC.

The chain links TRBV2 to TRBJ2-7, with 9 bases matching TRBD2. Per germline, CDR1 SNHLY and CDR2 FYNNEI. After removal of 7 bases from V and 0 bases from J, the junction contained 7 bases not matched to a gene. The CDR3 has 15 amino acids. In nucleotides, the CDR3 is TGTGCCAGCACCGGACTAGCGAGCAGCTCCTACGAGCAGTACTTC. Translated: CASTGLASSSYEQYF.

CDR3 nucleotides: TGTGCCAGCAGCGTGTCTAGCGGGAGGGTAATAAAAGATACGCAGTATTTT. Protein sequence: CASSVSSGRVIKDTQYF. This chain connects TRBV9 to TRBJ2-3; 12 bases are shared with TRBD2. There are 17 residues in the CDR3. V was pared by 2 bases and J by 5 bases, with 9 bases of the junction left unmatched. Germline V gene lookup returns CDR1 SGDLS and CDR2 YYNGEE.